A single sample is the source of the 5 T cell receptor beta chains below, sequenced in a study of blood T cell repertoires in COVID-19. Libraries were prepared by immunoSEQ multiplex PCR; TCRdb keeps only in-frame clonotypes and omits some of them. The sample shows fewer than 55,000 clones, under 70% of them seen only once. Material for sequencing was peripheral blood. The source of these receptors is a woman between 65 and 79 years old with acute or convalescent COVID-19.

CDR3 region: CASSVGGGSYNEQFF. DNA of the CDR3: TGTGCCAGCAGCGTAGGTGGGGGGTCCTACAATGAGCAGTTCTTC. The chain recombines TRBV9 with TRBJ2-1; a weak D match, TRBD2 (6 bases). The V end was cut by 0 bases, the J end by 1 base, with 8 bases between. The CDR3 loop spans 15 amino acids. The V gene's germline CDR1 is SGDLS and CDR2 YYNGEE.

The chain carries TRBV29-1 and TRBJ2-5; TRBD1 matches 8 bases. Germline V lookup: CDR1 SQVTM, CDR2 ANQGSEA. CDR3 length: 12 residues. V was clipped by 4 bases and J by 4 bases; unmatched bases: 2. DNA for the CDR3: TGCAGCGTTGTAACAGGGGGAGAGACCCAGTACTTC. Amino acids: CSVVTGGETQYF.

The DNA for the CDR3 is TGCAGCGTTGTCACAGGACCTACAGATACGCAGTATTTT. The encoded protein is CSVVTGPTDTQYF. The V gene is TRBV29-1, the J gene TRBJ2-3; TRBD1 is a possible D gene (5 bases). The CDR3 runs to 13 residues. CDR1 is SQVTM and CDR2 is ANQGSEA in the germline V gene. Trimming took 4 bases from V and 3 from J, leaving 11 bases between them.

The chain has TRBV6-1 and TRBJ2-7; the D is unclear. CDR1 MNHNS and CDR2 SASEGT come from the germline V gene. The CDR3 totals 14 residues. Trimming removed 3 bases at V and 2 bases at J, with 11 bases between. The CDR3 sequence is CASSDPNRPYEQYF. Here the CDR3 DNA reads TGTGCCAGCAGTGACCCCAACAGACCCTACGAGCAGTACTTC.

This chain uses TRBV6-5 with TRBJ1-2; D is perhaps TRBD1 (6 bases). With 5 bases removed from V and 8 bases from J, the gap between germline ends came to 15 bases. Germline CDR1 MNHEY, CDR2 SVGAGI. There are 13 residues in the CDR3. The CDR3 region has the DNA TGTGCCAGCAGTCCTACAGGGAGAGAAGGCTACACCTTC. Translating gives CASSPTGREGYTF.